This TCR beta chain emerged from a study of technical replicates of blood from a handful of donors. The ends were cut back, 3 bases at V and 5 bases at J, with 16 bases in the middle. In germline, CDR1 is MNHEY, CDR2 SVGAGI. This CDR3 spans 15 amino acids. The protocol was immunoSEQ multiplex PCR, while the TCRdb copy is restricted to in-frame clones and leaves out a portion. The table records about 83,000 clones, under 95% of them present only once. The chain is built from TRBV6-5 and TRBJ1-1; D may be TRBD1 (5 bases). The specimen sequenced was T cells isolated from PBMCs. This receptor was obtained from a human donor in good health. CDR3 sequence reads: CASSYGGVRSTEAFF. In DNA, the CDR3 is TGTGCCAGCAGTTATGGAGGGGTCCGGAGTACTGAAGCTTTCTTT.